This T cell receptor (beta chain) stems from a study of control samples from healthy donors and cancer patients. Repertoires were generated with immunoSEQ multiplex PCR, while TCRdb's copy carries only in-frame clones and drops some. The sample has some 98,000 clones, about 81% seen once; the top ten hold under 40%. Trimming shortened V by 6 bases and J by 6 bases, and 13 bases separated the two germline ends. The CDR3 length is 13 residues. The germline V gene has CDR1 SNHLY and CDR2 FYNNEI. The sample taken for sequencing was PBMCs. The clonotype was recovered from a man aged 65 to 85 with lung cancer. V usage is TRBV2 and J usage is TRBJ2-3; a weak D match, TRBD1 (6 bases). CDR3 in amino acids: CASSTGMRDTQYF. As DNA, the CDR3 is TGTGCCAGCAGCACAGGGATGAGGGATACGCAGTATTTT.